The source of this T cell receptor (beta chain) is a study of sequential checkpoint blockade in melanoma. Looking at the study overall: Each arm's sequence ended with maintenance nivolumab.

CDR1 and CDR2 (germline): MNHEY, SMNVEV (reference sequence). This CDR3 spans 15 amino acids. Losses at the gene ends were 6 bases for V and 3 bases for J; bases not matched to a gene: 4. Documented treatment: randomized to nivolumab then ipilimumab (arm A) or the reverse (arm B). PBMC sorting kept live CD3+CD8+ cells without CD19 or CD56. Produced via immunoSEQ multiplex PCR; TCRdb's table is partial and in-frame only. The sample contains fewer than 50,000 clones, 70% to 90% of which appear only once. The chain joins TRBV27 to TRBJ2-2; 10 positions match TRBD2. Source: CD8+ T cells sorted from blood (inferred from file names), taken from a patient given nivolumab and ipilimumab in sequence. This TCR came from a human donor with melanoma. The CDR3 here is CASSLAGGYTGELFF. For the CDR3, the DNA is TGTGCCAGCAGCTTAGCGGGAGGTTACACCGGGGAGCTGTTTTTT.